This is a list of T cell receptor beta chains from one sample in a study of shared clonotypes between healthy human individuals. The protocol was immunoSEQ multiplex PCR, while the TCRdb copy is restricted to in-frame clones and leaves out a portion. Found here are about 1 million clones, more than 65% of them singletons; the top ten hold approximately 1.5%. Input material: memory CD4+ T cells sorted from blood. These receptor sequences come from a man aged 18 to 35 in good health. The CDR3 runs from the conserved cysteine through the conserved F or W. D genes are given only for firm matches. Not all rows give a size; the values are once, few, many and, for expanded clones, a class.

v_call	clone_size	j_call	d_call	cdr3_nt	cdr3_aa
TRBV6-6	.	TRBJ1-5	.	TGTGCCAGCACCTCATTGGAGGGAAGCAATCAGCCCCAGCATTTT	CASTSLEGSNQPQHF
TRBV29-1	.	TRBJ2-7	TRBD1	TGCAGCGCTGTCCGGACAGGGGGCTTGTACGAGCAGTACTTC	CSAVRTGGLYEQYF
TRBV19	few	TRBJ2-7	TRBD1	TGTGCCAGTAGTATCACGGGACAGGGGGCTTACGAGCAGTACTTC	CASSITGQGAYEQYF
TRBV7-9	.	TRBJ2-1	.	TGTGCCAGCAGCTTAGAACTAGCCCATGAGCAGTTCTTC	CASSLELAHEQFF
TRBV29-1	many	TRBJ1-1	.	TGCAGCGTTGTAGGGGTCACTGAAGCTTTCTTT	CSVVGVTEAFF
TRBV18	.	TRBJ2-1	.	TGTGCCAGCTCACCAACGAACAGGGCGGCGTTCTTC	CASSPTNRAAFF
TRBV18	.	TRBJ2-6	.	TGTGCCAGCTCACCGTCGGACCTCTCTGGGGCCAACGTCCTGACTTTC	CASSPSDLSGANVLTF
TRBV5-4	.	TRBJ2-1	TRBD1	TGTGCCAGCAGCTCCGACCGGGACAGGGGATCCTACAATGAGCAGTTCTTC	CASSSDRDRGSYNEQFF
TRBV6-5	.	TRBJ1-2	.	TGTGCCAGCAGGACTGGGGGTAACTATGGCTACACCTTC	CASRTGGNYGYTF
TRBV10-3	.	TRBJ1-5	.	TGTGCCATCAGCCCGGACGGACTCAATCAGCCCCAGCATTTT	CAISPDGLNQPQHF
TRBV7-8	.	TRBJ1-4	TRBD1	TGTGCCAGCCAGAGTCGGGACAGGGGCGAAAAACTGTTTTTT	CASQSRDRGEKLFF
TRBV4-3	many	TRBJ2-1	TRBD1	TGCGCCAGCAGCCAAGATGCGACAGGGGGCTACAATGAGCAGTTCTTC	CASSQDATGGYNEQFF
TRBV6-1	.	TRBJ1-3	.	TGTGCCAGCAGCCTGGACATTAGCTCTGGAAACACCATATATTTT	CASSLDISSGNTIYF
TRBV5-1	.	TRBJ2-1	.	TGCGCCAGCAGCTTGAATATCGACTCCTACAATGAGCAGTTCTTC	CASSLNIDSYNEQFF
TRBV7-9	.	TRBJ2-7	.	TGTGCCAGCAGCTCAAAGGGGGGGGGATACGAGCAGTACTTC	CASSSKGGGYEQYF
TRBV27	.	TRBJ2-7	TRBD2	TGTGCCAGCAGAACCACGCGGGAGGGGTCCTACGAGCAGTACTTC	CASRTTREGSYEQYF
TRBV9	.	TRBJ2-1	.	TGTGCCAGCAGCGTAGATGCGGGACCTGTGAATGAGCAGTTCTTC	CASSVDAGPVNEQFF
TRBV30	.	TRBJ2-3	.	TGTGCCTGGAGTAGAGTCAGAACGGCACCGTTCACAGATACGCAGTATTTT	CAWSRVRTAPFTDTQYF
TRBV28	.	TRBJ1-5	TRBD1	TGTGCCAGCGCCTCCGGGACAGGACGGCAGCCCCAGCATTTT	CASASGTGRQPQHF
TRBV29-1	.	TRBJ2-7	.	TGCAGCGTCGCCGCTGCAGGCTACGAGCAGTACTTC	CSVAAAGYEQYF
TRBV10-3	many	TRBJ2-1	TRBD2	TGTGCCATCACTCCGGGACTAGCGGGGGAGGATGAGCAGTTCTTC	CAITPGLAGEDEQFF
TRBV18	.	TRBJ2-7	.	TGTGCCAGCTCACCCTCCGGACTCTACGAGCAGTACTTC	CASSPSGLYEQYF
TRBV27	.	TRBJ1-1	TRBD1	TGTGCCAGCAGGACAGGGGGCGCGCATACTGAAGCTTTCTTT	CASRTGGAHTEAFF
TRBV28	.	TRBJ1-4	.	TGTGCCAGCAGTTTAATTCTCCAGGGTTATCGTGAAAAACTGTTTTTT	CASSLILQGYREKLFF
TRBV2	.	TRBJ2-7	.	TGTGCCAGCACCGAGGACAGCGCAGCAATCGGGCAGTACTTC	CASTEDSAAIGQYF
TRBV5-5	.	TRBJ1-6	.	TGTGCCAGCAGCTTGGGGCCAGATACCTTGAATTCACCCCTCCACTTT	CASSLGPDTLNSPLHF
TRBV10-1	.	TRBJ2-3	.	TGCGCCAGCAGTGAGGACCTCACAGATACGCAGTATTTT	CASSEDLTDTQYF
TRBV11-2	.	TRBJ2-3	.	TGTGCCAGCAGCTCCACTCGCCCCGGTACGCAGTATTTT	CASSSTRPGTQYF
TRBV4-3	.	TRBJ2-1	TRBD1	TGCGCCAGCAGCCTCCTCCCCTCGGGACAGGGGACCTACAATGAGCAGTTCTTC	CASSLLPSGQGTYNEQFF
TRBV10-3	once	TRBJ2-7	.	TGTTCGGTAGGCGGGCGCAGCTCCTACGAGCAGTACTTC	CSVGGRSSYEQYF
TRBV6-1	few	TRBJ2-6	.	TGTGCCAGCACCGGAGGCTCTGGGGCCAACGTCCTGACTTTC	CASTGGSGANVLTF
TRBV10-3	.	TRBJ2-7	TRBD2	TGTGCCATCAGTGACCTTGGACCGGGGGGATACGAGCAGTACTTC	CAISDLGPGGYEQYF
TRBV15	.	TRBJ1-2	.	TGTGCCACCAGCAGAAACAGGGTCGGCTACACCTTC	CATSRNRVGYTF
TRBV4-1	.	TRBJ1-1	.	TGCGCCAGCAGCCAAGTAGACTTAATGAACACTGAAGCTTTCTTT	CASSQVDLMNTEAFF
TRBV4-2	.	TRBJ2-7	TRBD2	TGTGCCAGCAGCCAAGAACAGGCGGGGGGGAATTTCTACGAGCAGTACTTC	CASSQEQAGGNFYEQYF
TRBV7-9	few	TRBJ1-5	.	TGTGCCAGCAGCTTGGGGGCGGGGGACAATCAGCCCCAGCATTTT	CASSLGAGDNQPQHF
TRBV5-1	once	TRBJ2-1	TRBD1	TGCGCCAGCAGCCGGGACAGCACCTCCTACAATGAGCAGTTCTTC	CASSRDSTSYNEQFF
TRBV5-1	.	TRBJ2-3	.	TGCGCCAGCAGAAAGGCGGAAGTCACAGATACGCAGTATTTT	CASRKAEVTDTQYF
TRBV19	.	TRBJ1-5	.	TGTGCCAGTAGTATAAAGAGCAATCAGCCCCAGCATTTT	CASSIKSNQPQHF
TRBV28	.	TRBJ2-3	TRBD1	TGTGCCAGCAGTTCAACAGGGGGCGCACCCCACCCAGATACGCAGTATTTT	CASSSTGGAPHPDTQYF
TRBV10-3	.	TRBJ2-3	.	TGTGCCATCAGTGTGGGCACCGACATCCTCACAGATACGCAGTATTTT	CAISVGTDILTDTQYF
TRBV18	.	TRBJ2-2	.	TGTGCCAGCTCACGGGACCTAACCCTAACGTCCGGGGAGCTGTTTTTT	CASSRDLTLTSGELFF
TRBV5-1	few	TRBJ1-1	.	TGCGCCAGCAGCTTGGATGTACTCACTGAAGCTTTCTTT	CASSLDVLTEAFF
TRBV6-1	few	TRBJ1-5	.	TGTGCCAGCAGTGAAGCGAGGGGGCCCCAGCATTTT	CASSEARGPQHF
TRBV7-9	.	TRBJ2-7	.	TGTGCCAGCAGCCCCGGACGCCAGGGGTCCTACGAGCAGTACTTC	CASSPGRQGSYEQYF
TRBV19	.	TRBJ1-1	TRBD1	TGTGCCAGTAGTCCCGGGACAGGAATGAACACTGAAGCTTTCTTT	CASSPGTGMNTEAFF
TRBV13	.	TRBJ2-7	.	TGTGCCAGCAGCTCAAAAGCTGCGGGTTCCTACGAGCAGTACTTC	CASSSKAAGSYEQYF
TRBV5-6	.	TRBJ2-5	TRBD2	TGTGCCAGCAGCTTGGAGGCTAGCGGGGTGTTGGAGACCCAGTACTTC	CASSLEASGVLETQYF
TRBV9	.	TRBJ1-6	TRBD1	TGTGCCAGCAGTGCCCGGTCGACAGGGGATTCACCCCTCCACTTT	CASSARSTGDSPLHF
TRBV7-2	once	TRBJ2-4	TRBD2	TGTGCCAGCAGCTTAGGAGGCGGGAGCTCAAGCATTCAGTACTTC	CASSLGGGSSSIQYF
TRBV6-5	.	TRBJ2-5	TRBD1	TGTGCCAGCAGCAACACAGGGGGAGAGACCCAGTACTTC	CASSNTGGETQYF
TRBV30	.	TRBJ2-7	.	TGTGCCTGGAGTGATAGTTACGAGCAGTACTTC	CAWSDSYEQYF